Listed below are T cell receptor beta chains from one sample, sequenced in a study of T cells in Graves' hyperthyroidism and ophthalmopathy. MiXCR was run by TCRdb on the multiplex PCR reads, yielding one entry per CDR3 protein. The repertoire holds about 530,000 distinct CDR3 sequences, with approximately 17% as singletons. Sequencing input: blood. These receptors were obtained from a woman younger than 35 with Graves' ophthalmopathy. CDR3s include the opening cysteine and the closing phenylalanine or tryptophan. The D gene is left open where the match is weak. Where a row states a size, it is once, few, many or the class of an expanded clone; other rows omit it.

>many|TRBV28|TRBD2|TRBJ2-7
TGTGCCAGCAGTTTACCCCTGGGTGTAGCGGGGGGTATCAACGAGCAGTACTTC
CASSLPLGVAGGINEQYF
>many|TRBV28|TRBD1|TRBJ1-2
TGTGCCAGCAGTTTGCCCACAGGGGGCGCCGACTATGGCTACACCTTC
CASSLPTGGADYGYTF
>-|TRBV3-1|-|TRBJ2-3
TGTGCCAGCAGTCATCAGAAGGGCGGGGTCGTCACAGATACGCAGTATTTT
CASSHQKGGVVTDTQYF
>many|TRBV2|TRBD1|TRBJ2-3
TGTGCCAGCAGCTCCACCGGGACAGGGGGCGCAGATACGCAGTATTTT
CASSSTGTGGADTQYF
>few|TRBV3-1|TRBD2|TRBJ2-1
TGTGCCAGCAGCCTGGCGACTAGCGGTTACAATGAGCAGTTCTTC
CASSLATSGYNEQFF
>-|TRBV9|TRBD1|TRBJ2-1
TGTGCCAGCAGCATCACGGGACAGCCCTACAATGAGCAGTTCTTC
CASSITGQPYNEQFF
>-|TRBV29-1|-|TRBJ1-1
TGCAGCCATCAAGGGGCAGGGAGAACTGAAGCTTTCTTT
CSHQGAGRTEAFF
>many|TRBV27|-|TRBJ1-2
TGTGCCAGCACTCGGGACGGAAACTATGGCTACACCTTC
CASTRDGNYGYTF
>-|TRBV20-1|-|TRBJ2-3
TGCAGTGCTATGCCTAGCAACACAGATACGCAGTATTTT
CSAMPSNTDTQYF
>many|TRBV5-1|TRBD2|TRBJ2-3
TGCGCCAGCAGCAGGAGCGGGGGGGCCAACACAGATACGCAGTATTTT
CASSRSGGANTDTQYF
>-|TRBV12-5|-|TRBJ1-3
TGTGCTAGTGGTTTGGTAAGGAGCTTTCTCTCTGGAAACACCATATATTTT
CASGLVRSFLSGNTIYF
>few|TRBV18|-|TRBJ2-7
TGTGCCAGTTCTGGAGGACTAGGGGGTGAGCAGTACTTC
CASSGGLGGEQYF
>few|TRBV9|TRBD2|TRBJ2-3
TGTGCCAGCAGCCCGAGGACTAGCGGCCTCCTGGATACGCAGTATTTT
CASSPRTSGLLDTQYF
>-|TRBV30|TRBD2|TRBJ2-3
TGTGTCTGGAGTCCTACTAGCGGGAGAAATAGAGATACGCAGTATTTT
CVWSPTSGRNRDTQYF
>many|TRBV28|TRBD1|TRBJ1-1
TGTGCCAGCAGCTCTCTCTCAGGGGGGCCGGGGACTGAAGCTTTCTTT
CASSSLSGGPGTEAFF
>-|TRBV6-2/TRBV6-3|-|TRBJ2-1
TGTGCCAGCAGCCTAGTGGGTTTCGGTGAGCAGTTCTTC
CASSLVGFGEQFF
>many|TRBV27|-|TRBJ2-4
TGTGCCAGCAGTATTTTAGCGGACCAGAAAAACATTCAGTACTTC
CASSILADQKNIQYF
>-|TRBV19|-|TRBJ1-1
TGTGCCAGTAGTATATGGATGGCAGAGGAAGCTTTCTTT
CASSIWMAEEAFF
>many|TRBV11-2|TRBD2|TRBJ2-7
TGTGCCAGCAGCTTACTTGCGGGGGGGCCTTACGAGCAGTACTTC
CASSLLAGGPYEQYF
>many|TRBV5-1|TRBD1|TRBJ2-2
TGCGCCAGCAGCCCGGGACAGGCCACGAACACCGGGGAGCTGTTTTTT
CASSPGQATNTGELFF
>many|TRBV27|-|TRBJ1-1
TGTGCCAGCGATATAGGATCGGACACTGAAGCTTTCTTT
CASDIGSDTEAFF
>few|TRBV7-3|-|TRBJ1-1
TGTGCCAGCAGCTTATATGCGCGGGACATGAACACTGAAGCTTTCTTT
CASSLYARDMNTEAFF
>many|TRBV6-1|-|TRBJ2-1
TGTGCCAGCAGCACCGATCCGACACAGGTCAATGAGCAGTTCTTC
CASSTDPTQVNEQFF
>few|TRBV2|-|TRBJ1-3
TGTGCCAGCAGTCCGGACAGCTATTTTGGAAACACCATATATTTT
CASSPDSYFGNTIYF
>many|TRBV28|-|TRBJ1-2
TGTGCCAGCAGTTCCCTCGAGAACTACAGTGGCTATGGCTACACCTTC
CASSSLENYSGYGYTF
>many|TRBV28|TRBD2|TRBJ2-5
TGTGCCAGCAGTGGGGGACTAGCGGCATCAGAGACCCAGTACTTC
CASSGGLAASETQYF
>-|TRBV30|-|TRBJ2-1
TGTGCCTGGAGTGTCGTTGGGAATGAGCAGTTCTTC
CAWSVVGNEQFF
>many|TRBV18|-|TRBJ2-5
TGTGCCAGCTCACCAAATGGGGGCGTGGAGACCCAGTACTTC
CASSPNGGVETQYF
>-|TRBV5-6|TRBD1|TRBJ2-5
TGTGCCAGCAGCGTATATTGGATCGACAGGGAGGAGACCCAGTACTTC
CASSVYWIDREETQYF
>few|TRBV4-3|-|TRBJ1-2
TGCGCCAGCAGCCAAGATACAGCAAACGACTATGGCTACACCTTC
CASSQDTANDYGYTF
>few|TRBV6-1|-|TRBJ2-2
TGTGCCAGCAGTCGAGAGAAGGCGGGCACCGGGGAGCTGTTTTTT
CASSREKAGTGELFF
>few|TRBV5-1|-|TRBJ2-1
TGCGCCAGCAGCTTGGAGGGCGACCCCAGTGAGCAGTTCTTC
CASSLEGDPSEQFF
>many|TRBV2|TRBD1|TRBJ2-7
TGTGCCAGCAGTTCGACACCGGGACAGGGTGCCGAGCAGTACTTC
CASSSTPGQGAEQYF
>-|TRBV7-8|-|TRBJ2-6
TGTGCCAGCACCACCACGGCTGCTGGATGGGCCAACGTCCTGACTTTC
CASTTTAAGWANVLTF
>many|TRBV2|TRBD2|TRBJ2-7
TGTGCCATCCTAGCGGGAAGCTACGAGCAGTACTTC
CAILAGSYEQYF
>many|TRBV20-1|TRBD2|TRBJ2-3
TGCAGTGCTAGCTGGTCGGGAGGGCCAAACACAGATACGCAGTATTTT
CSASWSGGPNTDTQYF
>few|TRBV7-2|TRBD1|TRBJ2-6
TGTGCCAGCAGCTATACAGGGGTGGCTGGGGCCAACGTCCTGACTTTC
CASSYTGVAGANVLTF
>-|TRBV6-1|-|TRBJ1-2
TGTGCCAGCAGTGAAGCTCGGGCGGGGTCGTCCTATGGCTACACCTTC
CASSEARAGSSYGYTF
>few|TRBV9|-|TRBJ1-3
TGTGCCAGCAGCGCCTCAGGAAACACCATATATTTT
CASSASGNTIYF
>many|TRBV6-6|-|TRBJ2-1
TGTGCCAGCAGTTACTCGATGCAGGGGTCCTACAATGAGCAGTTCTTC
CASSYSMQGSYNEQFF
>few|TRBV7-9|-|TRBJ1-2
TGTGCCAGCAGCCGGACGGAACAGAATCCCTATGGCTACACCTTC
CASSRTEQNPYGYTF
>-|TRBV13|-|TRBJ1-1
TGTGCCAGCAGCCCAGCCGGGGGTGGGTTCAGTGAAGCTTTCTTT
CASSPAGGGFSEAFF
>many|TRBV5-5|-|TRBJ1-5
TGTGCCAGCAGCTCGCGAGGGGAACAGCCCCAGCATTTT
CASSSRGEQPQHF
>-|TRBV28|TRBD2|TRBJ2-7
TGTGCCAGCAGTTTACTAGGGACTAGCGGGTACGAGCAGTACTTC
CASSLLGTSGYEQYF
>few|TRBV2|-|TRBJ2-2
TGTGCCAGCAGTAATCGGGAAGGGATCGGGGAGCTGTTTTTT
CASSNREGIGELFF
>few|TRBV19|-|TRBJ1-1
TGTGCCAGTACCCAGGGAAACAGGATGAACACTGAAGCTTTCTTT
CASTQGNRMNTEAFF
>-|TRBV19|TRBD1|TRBJ1-5
TGTGCCAGTAGTTCCGAGACAGGGGGCCCAAGCAATCAGCCCCAGCATTTT
CASSSETGGPSNQPQHF
>-|TRBV27|-|TRBJ2-3
TGTGCCAGCAGGTTCTTGGGGGGAGGCACAGATGCGCAGTATTTT
CASRFLGGGTDAQYF